The source of this T cell receptor beta chain is a study of blood T cell repertoires in COVID-19. Assay: immunoSEQ multiplex PCR; the TCRdb copy retains only in-frame clones and omits some. The data show tens of thousands of clones, with about two thirds seen just once and approximately 4.8% held by the top ten. Trimming shortened V by 6 bases and J by 4 bases, and 18 bases separated the two germline ends. Germline V CDR1 and CDR2: SGHTA, FQGTGA. This CDR3 spans 15 amino acids. It was during active infection that Seattle patients were enrolled and then longitudinally followed. The source material was peripheral blood. This receptor was taken from an older woman with COVID-19, enrolled during active disease. The V call is TRBV7-3, the J call TRBJ2-5; a possible D gene is TRBD1 (7 bases). The CDR3 spells CASSPTGAGGETQYF. The CDR3 bases are TGTGCCAGCAGTCCAACGGGGGCAGGGGGAGAGACCCAGTACTTC. Together with reference TRBV7-3 and TRBJ2-5, the CDR3 gives the full variable domain: GAGVSQTPSNKVTEKGKYVELRCDPISGHTALYWYRQSLGQGPEFLIYFQGTGAADDSGLPNDRFFAVRPEGSVSTLKIQRTERGDSAVYLCASSPTGAGGETQYFGPGTRLLVL.